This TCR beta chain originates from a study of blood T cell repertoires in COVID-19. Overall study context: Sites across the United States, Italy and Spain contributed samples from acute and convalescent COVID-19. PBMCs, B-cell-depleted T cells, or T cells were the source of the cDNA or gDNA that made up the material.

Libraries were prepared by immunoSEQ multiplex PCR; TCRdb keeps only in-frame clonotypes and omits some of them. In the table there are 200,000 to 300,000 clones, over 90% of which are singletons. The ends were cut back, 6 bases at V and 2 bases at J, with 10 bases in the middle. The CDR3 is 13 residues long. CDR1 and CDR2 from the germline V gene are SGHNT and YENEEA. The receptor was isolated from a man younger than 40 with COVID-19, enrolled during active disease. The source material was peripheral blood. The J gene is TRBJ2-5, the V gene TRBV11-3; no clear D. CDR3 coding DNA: TGTGCCAGCAGTTCTGACACGCAAGAGACCCAGTACTTC. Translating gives CASSSDTQETQYF.